This T cell receptor (beta chain) was recovered during a study of shared T cell receptors in the human thymus. Produced via immunoSEQ multiplex PCR; TCRdb's table is partial and in-frame only. The profile covers more than 550,000 clones, with 70% to 90% appearing a single time and more than 0.01% taken by the ten largest. The CDR3 has 15 residues. The J segment lost 1 base and the V segment lost 6 bases, leaving 4 bases of the junction unmatched. Per the germline V gene, CDR1 is MNHEY and CDR2 is SVGAGI. A further study also used this sample, focusing on human thymus T cells. That source adds: From resections taken during corrective heart surgery, the thymus tissue was obtained. Repertoires sampled from thymus and blood appeared biased in V and J gene usage. Overlap was high between thymic repertoires from unrelated individuals, as reported in related research.

The sequence came from a girl under three years old with a congenital heart defect. Sequenced material: thymocytes. The V gene is TRBV6-5, the J gene TRBJ2-5; TRBD2 aligns across 11 bases. The CDR3 region has the DNA TGTGCCAGCAGGATAGCGGGGGGGGTCCAAGAGACCCAGTACTTC. Its translation: CASRIAGGVQETQYF.